This T cell receptor beta chain was obtained from a study of blood T cell repertoires in COVID-19 (dated by TCRdb to about 2020). Background for the entire study: Samples covering the acute and convalescent phases of COVID-19 were provided by collaborators in the United States, Italy and Spain. The prospective study material was composed of cDNA or gDNA derived from T cells, B-cell-depleted T cells, or PBMCs. Subjects who had been exposed to COVID-19, were actively infected with it, or had recovered from it provided the deeply sampled blood TCRbeta repertoires that made up the dataset. A freely available public database, intended as a resource for researchers studying the immune response to SARS-CoV-2, is where the repertoires were released. The samples were drawn from two sources: the first 160 participants of the ongoing ImmuneRACE study, and 1,200 or so subjects contributed by 6 global collaborators. Nearly every sample came with metadata listing a de-identified subject ID, COVID-19 status, age in years and sex. Where available, HLA class I and class II types were taken from metadata supplied by the sample provider and were not determined by assay-based typing. What the study reported, not specific to this receptor: The quantity of clinical and demographic metadata differed by source and by participant and was supplied without curation.

TCRbeta CDR3 regions were amplified from genomic DNA using the immunoSEQ Assay, a bias-controlled multiplex PCR. As for the original processing: Within the assay, amplification of reference gene primers was used to estimate how many nucleated cells each sample contained. To quantify the absolute abundance of each unique TCRbeta CDR3 rearrangement, sequence reads were collapsed and filtered. For each sample, productive Simpson clonality was calculated as the square root of Simpson's diversity index across productive rearrangements. TCRdb retrieved this table from immuneACCESS and kept in-frame rearrangements only. Not all clones are present; in checked studies, unresolved V genes account for under half, and no reason is known for the remainder. V, J and clone size are taken as reported in that table, and D and trimming were inferred from the DNA itself. The sample has hundreds of thousands of clones on record, about nine tenths of them singletons. About 3% of the sample belongs to the ten largest clones.

Participants in the prospective study were aged roughly 18 to 100 years, lived in 24 United States geographic areas, and enrolled through a virtual design. Cohort assignment in the prospective study relied on participant-reported clinical history from a screening survey and a study questionnaire. For ImmuneRACE Cohort 3, a participant was defined as recovered based on two consecutive negative NP/OP PCR tests, clearance by a healthcare professional, or resolution of symptoms. In the prospective study, mobile phlebotomists collected whole blood, serum and a nasopharyngeal or oropharyngeal swab from each participant. Over a roughly 2-month period, participants in the prospective study had the option of providing additional blood draws and questionnaires. Prospective study blood samples were shipped either frozen or at room temperature before DNA extraction. In the case of this clone: No antigen is known for it. No base qualities exist here, and no much larger clone lies one base off it.

The CDR3 has 16 amino acids, counting the end cysteine and phenylalanine. Solely the CDR3 DNA is kept, with 48 bases framed from the first base. The germline V gene (reference sequence) specifies LNHNV as CDR1 and YYDKDF as CDR2. Germline trimming amounts to 1 base on V and 6 bases on J, with 8 as the count of junction bases outside the gene matches. The V and J genes are TRBV15 and TRBJ2-1, with TRBD2 matching 8 junction bases. This sequence was found in a woman in her 50s who had recovered from COVID-19. The sample was PBMCs or T cells enriched from blood (not recorded which). The CDR3 sequence is CATSRGGGGMTNEQFF. The nucleotide sequence reads as follows: TGTGCCACCAGCAGAGGGGGCGGGGGGATGACCAATGAGCAGTTCTTC. The full variable domain, completed from the reference TRBV15 and TRBJ2-1 proteins outside the CDR3, reads DAMVIQNPRYQVTQFGKPVTLSCSQTLNHNVMYWYQQKSSQAPKLLFHYYDKDFNNEADTPDNFQSRRPNTSFCFLDIRSPGLGDTAMYLCATSRGGGGMTNEQFFGPGTRLTVL.